A selection of T cell receptor beta chains follows, all from one sample in a study of blood T cell repertoires in COVID-19. The protocol was immunoSEQ multiplex PCR, while the TCRdb copy is restricted to in-frame clones and leaves out a portion. The sample has roughly 250,000 clones, 81% seen once. Sequencing used peripheral blood. The origin of the receptors is a woman aged 60-70 years with active or convalescent COVID-19. Each CDR3 is given with its conserved first and last residue. A D gene is named only where the DNA matches it firmly. Size tells how often a clone was seen (once, few, many) or the class of an expanded clone, and some rows leave it out.

J gene | V gene | clone size | D gene | CDR3 DNA | CDR3 protein
TRBJ1-2 | TRBV6-5 | - | - | TGTGCCAGCAGTAAACGGGGGGGGCGCGGCTACACCTTC | CASSKRGGRGYTF
TRBJ1-3 | TRBV6-2/TRBV6-3 | - | - | TGTGCCAGCAGTTTCTCCCCACATGACTCTGGAAACACCATATATTTT | CASSFSPHDSGNTIYF
TRBJ1-5 | TRBV7-6 | - | TRBD1 | TGTGCCAGCAGCTTAGGGTCAGGGGGGAATCAGCCCCAGCATTTT | CASSLGSGGNQPQHF
TRBJ2-5 | TRBV7-2 | once | - | TGTGCCAGCAGTGATTTGGACTATGCGGAGACCCAGTACTTC | CASSDLDYAETQYF
TRBJ1-1 | TRBV18 | - | TRBD1 | TGTGCCAGCTCACCAACAGGGGGAGCGACTGAAGCTTTCTTT | CASSPTGGATEAFF
TRBJ2-2 | TRBV30 | - | TRBD1 | TGTGCCTGGAGTGTATGTGGGACAGGGTCGGCGAACACCGGGGAGCTGTTTTTT | CAWSVCGTGSANTGELFF
TRBJ1-5 | TRBV4-3 | - | TRBD1 | TGCGCCAGCAGCCTGGACAGGGATGTCCAGCCCCAGCATTTT | CASSLDRDVQPQHF
TRBJ2-5 | TRBV10-2 | - | - | TGCGCCAGCAGTGACAGGCAGGGCTGGGGCCAAGAGACCCAGTACTTC | CASSDRQGWGQETQYF
TRBJ2-7 | TRBV6-5 | - | TRBD2 | TGTGCCAGCACTCGGGGGGGCGGGGATTACGAGCAGTACTTC | CASTRGGGDYEQYF
TRBJ1-6 | TRBV6-1 | - | TRBD1 | TGTGCCAGCAGTGAGGTTTGGACAGGGAGTACTAATTCACCCCTCCACTTT | CASSEVWTGSTNSPLHF
TRBJ2-5 | TRBV19 | - | - | TGTGCCAGTAGTAGCGGGACAGACCAAGAGACCCAGTACTTC | CASSSGTDQETQYF
TRBJ1-3 | TRBV6-6 | - | - | TGTGCCAGCAGTTACCCAGACAGTGGAAACACCATATATTTT | CASSYPDSGNTIYF
TRBJ2-1 | TRBV7-2 | few | TRBD1 | TGTGCCAGCAGCTTTTATTCCGGGACAGGGGGCAATGAGCAGTTCTTC | CASSFYSGTGGNEQFF
TRBJ2-7 | TRBV4-2 | - | - | TGTGCCAGCAGCCAAACGAGCATGGAGCAGTACTTC | CASSQTSMEQYF
TRBJ1-2 | TRBV13 | - | - | TGTGCCAGCAGAGCCCCAGGGGAAGCTAACTATGGCTACACCTTC | CASRAPGEANYGYTF
TRBJ2-3 | TRBV18 | - | TRBD1 | TGTGCCAGCTCACCAAGACCAACGACAGGGCCGGATCTAGATACGCAGTATTTT | CASSPRPTTGPDLDTQYF
TRBJ2-1 | TRBV5-1 | - | - | TGCGCCAGCAGCCCGGGTGGGGGGTTCCTTTCCTACAATGAGCAGTTCTTC | CASSPGGGFLSYNEQFF
TRBJ2-3 | TRBV2 | - | TRBD2 | TGTGCCAGCAGTGCCCTAGCGGGGGGTCCCATGAATACGCAGTATTTT | CASSALAGGPMNTQYF
TRBJ1-1 | TRBV12-3/TRBV12-4 | - | - | TGTGCCAGCAGTTTTGACAGTTACACTGAAGCTTTCTTT | CASSFDSYTEAFF
TRBJ1-4 | TRBV5-4 | - | - | TGTGCCAGCAGTACGGACTGGAATGAAAAACTGTTTTTT | CASSTDWNEKLFF
TRBJ2-7 | TRBV19 | - | - | TGTGCCAGTAGTATAACAGGACCGATTTCCTACGAGCAGTACTTC | CASSITGPISYEQYF
TRBJ2-7 | TRBV12-3/TRBV12-4 | once | TRBD1 | TGTGCCAGCAGTTATGACAGGGCCCACGAGCAGTACTTC | CASSYDRAHEQYF
TRBJ2-7 | TRBV2 | - | - | TGTGCCAGCAGTGATACAGGCTACGAGCAGTACTTC | CASSDTGYEQYF
TRBJ1-5 | TRBV30 | few | - | TGTGCCTGGTCCAGGGGCAATCAGCCCCAGCATTTT | CAWSRGNQPQHF
TRBJ1-1 | TRBV6-5 | - | TRBD1 | TGTGCCAGCAGTACGCCGACAGGGGTGAACACTGAAGCTTTCTTT | CASSTPTGVNTEAFF
TRBJ1-3 | TRBV2 | few | TRBD1 | TGTGCCAGCACCCTAAGGACAGGTAGCTCTGGAAACACCATATATTTT | CASTLRTGSSGNTIYF
TRBJ1-5 | TRBV3-1/TRBV3-2 | - | - | TGTGCCAGCAGCCAAGATCCAGGATATCAGCCCCAGCATTTT | CASSQDPGYQPQHF
TRBJ2-1 | TRBV5-1 | - | - | TGCGCCAGCAGCTTGGCCCCACTGTTAACCTCCTACAATGAGCAGTTCTTC | CASSLAPLLTSYNEQFF
TRBJ2-7 | TRBV3-1/TRBV3-2 | - | TRBD1 | TGTGCCAGCAGTACGGGACAGCTTCCCTACGAGCAGTACTTC | CASSTGQLPYEQYF
TRBJ2-5 | TRBV5-1 | - | - | TGCGCCAGCAGCTTGGCCAGGGCTGCGTGGGAGACCCAGTACTTC | CASSLARAAWETQYF
TRBJ2-2 | TRBV9 | - | - | TGTGCCAGCAGCGCCGTAGCGCTCGCGAACACCGGGGAGCTGTTTTTT | CASSAVALANTGELFF
TRBJ2-3 | TRBV9 | - | - | TGTGCCAGCAGCGTAGTCGGGGGTGCAGATACGCAGTATTTT | CASSVVGGADTQYF
TRBJ2-5 | TRBV7-3 | - | TRBD2 | TGTGCCAGCAGCTTAAAGCGGGGGGGCCTCCAAGAGACCCAGTACTTC | CASSLKRGGLQETQYF
TRBJ2-7 | TRBV4-2 | - | - | TGTGCCAGCAGCCAAGGGGGGGGACCAGGGGCGACCTACGAGCAGTACTTC | CASSQGGGPGATYEQYF
TRBJ1-2 | TRBV5-1 | - | TRBD1 | TGCGCCAGCAGCGGCGGGACAGGGGAGAACTATGGCTACACCTTC | CASSGGTGENYGYTF
TRBJ2-2 | TRBV9 | - | - | TGTGCCAGCAGCGTAGGGACAGCGAACACCGGGGAGCTGTTTTTT | CASSVGTANTGELFF
TRBJ1-5 | TRBV6-5 | - | - | TGTGCCAGCATGGCCAGTCCTTATCAGCCCCAGCATTTT | CASMASPYQPQHF
TRBJ1-5 | TRBV6-1 | - | - | TGTGCCAGCACAACCCGGGGGGGCAATCAGCCCCAGCATTTT | CASTTRGGNQPQHF
TRBJ2-2 | TRBV3-1/TRBV3-2 | - | TRBD2 | TGTGCCAGCAGCCAAGCCGGCCTAGCGGGGGGGTACACCGGGGAGCTGTTTTTT | CASSQAGLAGGYTGELFF
TRBJ1-1 | TRBV5-1 | - | TRBD1 | TGCGCCAGCAGCCAGGGACAGGGGGCCCACACTGAAGCTTTCTTT | CASSQGQGAHTEAFF
TRBJ1-5 | TRBV9 | - | - | TGTGCCAGCAGCGTAGGGGCCGGAAGGGGCGATCAGCCCCAGCATTTT | CASSVGAGRGDQPQHF
TRBJ2-7 | TRBV4-2 | - | - | TGTGCCAGCAGCCAGACTAGTCTAGGGTCCTACGAGCAGTACTTC | CASSQTSLGSYEQYF
TRBJ1-3 | TRBV3-1/TRBV3-2 | - | - | TGTGCCAGCAGACAGGGTAGAAACACCATATATTTT | CASRQGRNTIYF
TRBJ1-1 | TRBV9 | - | - | TGTGCCAGCAGCGTAGCGTGGAGTACTGAAGCTTTCTTT | CASSVAWSTEAFF
TRBJ1-6 | TRBV6-5 | - | - | TGTGCCAGCAGTTACAGCAACTCCTATAATTCACCCCTCCACTTT | CASSYSNSYNSPLHF
TRBJ2-3 | TRBV2 | - | - | TGTGCCAGCAGTGAACCCCCCCGATACCACAGGGATACGCAGTATTTT | CASSEPPRYHRDTQYF
TRBJ1-4 | TRBV4-1 | - | TRBD1 | TGCGCCAGCAGCCGAGGACAGGGGATTAATGAAAAACTGTTTTTT | CASSRGQGINEKLFF
TRBJ2-7 | TRBV6-7 | - | - | TGTGCCAGCAGTTACCAACGTCAGGCCTCCTACGAGCAGTACTTC | CASSYQRQASYEQYF